These 20 T cell receptor beta chains originate from one sample sequenced in a study of blood T cell repertoires in COVID-19. TCRdb's table, derived via immunoSEQ multiplex PCR, lists solely in-frame clones and lacks some. The sample consists of fewer than 450,000 clones, 88% of them appearing once. Sequencing used PBMCs or T cells enriched from blood (not recorded which). All receptors come from a woman aged 40 to 55 with acute COVID-19.

The rearrangement joins TRBV21-1 to TRBJ1-4. TRBV21-1 is assigned pseudogene status. This CDR3 comprises 17 residues. The CDR3 loop is CASSKEGGLSANEKLFF. In DNA form, the CDR3 reads TGTGCCAGCAGCAAAGAAGGAGGGTTAAGTGCAAATGAAAAACTGTTTTTT.

The V and J genes are TRBV18 and TRBJ1-2, with TRBD1 matching 7 bases. This CDR3 is 16 amino acids long. The germline V gene has CDR1 KGHSH and CDR2 LQKENI. After removal of 0 bases from V and 5 bases from J, the junction contained 9 bases not matched to a gene. This chain's CDR3 is CASSPPHRTGEYGYTF. Here the CDR3 DNA reads TGTGCCAGCTCACCACCACATAGGACAGGAGAGTATGGCTACACCTTC. Based on the CDR3 plus reference TRBV18 and TRBJ1-2, the full variable domain is NAGVMQNPRHLVRRRGQEARLRCSPMKGHSHVYWYRQLPEEGLKFMVYLQKENIIDESGMPKERFSAEFPKEGPSILRIQQVVRGDSAAYFCASSPPHRTGEYGYTFGSGTRLTVV.

The count of this clone is one. V gene TRBV11-3 combines with J gene TRBJ2-3; TRBD2 is a possible D gene (6 bases). The CDR3 consists of 15 residues. V was trimmed by 1 base and J by 1 base, leaving 9 bases between them. Per the germline V gene, CDR1 is SGHNT and CDR2 is YENEEA. CDR3 bases: TGTGCCAGCAGCTTAGCGGGGGTCGGCACAGATACGCAGTATTTT. Its translation: CASSLAGVGTDTQYF.

Only one count was recorded for this clone. This sequence joins TRBV27 and TRBJ2-1, with 8 bases lining up with TRBD2. This CDR3 is built from 17 residues. V gave up 5 bases and J gave up 10 bases; unmatched junction bases: 19. Germline CDR1 and CDR2: MNHEY and SMNVEV (reference sequence). Written as DNA, the CDR3 is TGTGCCAGCAGTCCCCTCGCCGGGGGGGCGAATTGGTGGGAGCAGTTCTTC. It yields the protein CASSPLAGGANWWEQFF.

This sequence joins TRBV19 and TRBJ2-3; 10 nucleotides agree with TRBD2. CDR1 and CDR2 from the germline V gene are LNHDA and SQIVND (reference sequence). This CDR3 spans 17 amino acids. With V trimmed by 1 base and J by 4 bases, 8 bases remained unmatched. In DNA, the CDR3 is TGTGCCAGTAGTATAGCTACTAGCGGGGTGGGTGCAGATACGCAGTATTTT. It encodes CASSIATSGVGADTQYF.

The chain uses TRBV6-5 and TRBJ1-1; D not certain. The V gene lost 8 bases and the J gene lost 5 bases, with 12 bases spanning the gap. CDR3 size: 12 residues. CDR1 is MNHEY and CDR2 is SVGAGI in the germline V gene. CDR3 region: CASQSGFTEAFF. CDR3 DNA: TGTGCCAGCCAGTCGGGTTTTACTGAAGCTTTCTTT.

V gene TRBV19 combines with J gene TRBJ2-3, with D perhaps TRBD1 (6 bases). Trimming cost V 4 bases and J 6 bases, with 23 bases left between them. Germline CDR1 is LNHDA and CDR2 is SQIVND (reference sequence). This CDR3 comprises 17 residues. The CDR3 nucleotides read TGTGCCAGTAGTAGGCCGGGGTCGGGACAAACTCATGATACGCAGTATTTT. Amino acids: CASSRPGSGQTHDTQYF.

This chain links TRBV5-8 with TRBJ1-6; D possibly corresponds to TRBD1 (6 bases). Per germline, CDR1 SGHTS and CDR2 YDEGEE. This CDR3 has 14 residues. The V gene lost 5 bases and the J gene lost 9 bases, with 15 bases spanning the gap. The CDR3 is CASSRRGLGSPLHF. The CDR3 coding sequence is TGTGCCAGCAGTCGCAGGGGTCTTGGTTCACCCCTCCACTTT.

This chain uses TRBV25-1 with TRBJ1-3; D might be TRBD1 (5 bases). V lost 3 bases to trimming and J lost 0 bases, with 9 bases between them. Germline V gene data show CDR1 as MGHDK and CDR2 as SYGVNS. The CDR3 is 15 residues long. In DNA form, the CDR3 reads TGTGCCAGCAGTGATCCAGGGAACTCTGGAAACACCATATATTTT. It specifies CASSDPGNSGNTIYF.

This chain links TRBV5-6 with TRBJ1-1, with TRBD1 identical over 8 bases. J was trimmed by 6 bases and V by 6 bases; bases with no gene match: 7. The length of the CDR3 is 13 residues. Germline CDR1 SGHDT, CDR2 YYEEEE. The DNA for the CDR3 is TGTGCCAGCATCGGCCAGGGGGCATCTGAAGCTTTCTTT. Translated: CASIGQGASEAFF.

About this clone: Given the absence of the conserved phenylalanine or tryptophan at the CDR3 end, a read error is likely. No DNA is shown, since the ends of the CDR3 on it are uncertain; the CDR3 is the one TCRdb lists. The chain links TRBV7-2 to TRBJ1-3; TRBD1 is the table's D call and was not checked against the DNA. The CDR3 contains 13 residues when both ends are counted. Per germline, CDR1 SGHTA and CDR2 FQGNSA. CDR3 sequence reads: CASSSPGQPANEI.

CDR3 DNA sequence: TGTGCCAGCAGCCCCCGGACAGCGAACACCGGGGAGCTGTTTTTT. It is translated as CASSPRTANTGELFF. The gene calls are TRBV7-2 and TRBJ2-2, with D possibly matching TRBD1 (6 bases). CDR3 length: 15 amino acids. With 5 bases removed from V and 0 bases from J, the gap between germline ends came to 10 bases. From germline, CDR1 is SGHTA and CDR2 FQGNSA.

The J gene is TRBJ1-2, the V gene TRBV5-6, with D possibly TRBD1 on 5 matching bases. CDR1 and CDR2 from the germline V gene are SGHDT and YYEEEE. The CDR3 sequence is 15 residues long. V was pared by 4 bases and J by 5 bases, with 18 bases between. CDR3 protein: CASSHPSGAGYGYTF. The CDR3 bases are TGTGCCAGCAGCCATCCCTCTGGGGCAGGGTATGGCTACACCTTC.

This clone appeared a few times. V usage is TRBV27 and J usage is TRBJ2-3; 10 bases align to TRBD2. CDR1 and CDR2 (germline): MNHEY, SMNVEV (reference sequence). The CDR3 spans 15 residues. The V and J ends lost 5 bases and 1 base, in that order; junction bases with no gene match: 3. This chain's CDR3 is CASSAGTSGTDTQYF. The CDR3 DNA is TGTGCCAGCAGTGCGGGGACTAGCGGCACAGATACGCAGTATTTT.

J is TRBJ1-5 and V is TRBV7-9, with 11 nucleotides matching TRBD1. The CDR3 loop spans 16 amino acids. With 5 bases clipped from V and 3 bases from J, the junction kept 6 bases outside the gene matches. CDR1 and CDR2 (germline): SEHNR, FQNEAQ (reference sequence). The CDR3 region is CASSPGQGAYNQPQHF. DNA for the CDR3: TGTGCCAGCAGCCCAGGACAGGGGGCTTACAATCAGCCCCAGCATTTT.

This clone was counted between two and nine times. The rearrangement links TRBV24-1 to TRBJ2-7, with 7 positions matching TRBD2. The trim removed 1 base at V and 2 bases at J, leaving 4 bases unmatched. The CDR3 is 15 residues long. CDR1 is KGHDR and CDR2 is SFDVKD in the germline V gene. The chain's CDR3 is CATSDFRRGTYEQYF. For the CDR3, the DNA is TGTGCCACCAGTGATTTCCGGCGGGGGACCTACGAGCAGTACTTC.

V usage is TRBV3-1 (or the pseudogene TRBV3-2) and J usage is TRBJ1-2; no reliable D call. V lost 5 bases, J lost 0 bases, and 7 bases lay in between. This CDR3 contains 13 residues. Germline CDR1 is LGHDT and CDR2 is YNNKEL (reference sequence). CDR3 in amino acids: CASSIRANYGYTF. CDR3 DNA: TGTGCCAGCAGCATACGGGCTAACTATGGCTACACCTTC.

V usage is TRBV3-1 (or the pseudogene TRBV3-2) and J usage is TRBJ1-1, with a tentative D call TRBD1 (5 bases). CDR1 is LGHDT, CDR2 YNNKEL, per germline (reference sequence). This CDR3 has 12 amino acids. The V end was cut by 4 bases, the J end by 11 bases, with 14 bases between. The CDR3 nucleotides are TGTGCCAGCAGCCCAAGGGGCAAAGAGGCTTTCTTT. Its translation is CASSPRGKEAFF.

The chain recombines TRBV19 with TRBJ1-5; TRBD1 is a possible D gene (6 bases). Looked up from germline, CDR1 is LNHDA and CDR2 is SQIVND (reference sequence). This CDR3 contains 13 residues. In DNA form, the CDR3 reads TGTGGAGCAGGGGAAAGGAGCAATCAGCCCCAGCATTTT. Its protein product is CGAGERSNQPQHF.

The chain joins TRBV7-9 to TRBJ1-5; TRBD1 might be the D (6 bases). The CDR3 totals 15 residues. The V end lost 4 bases, the J end lost 2 bases, and 12 bases lay between the germline ends. The V gene's germline CDR1 is SEHNR and CDR2 FQNEAQ (reference sequence). The CDR3 region has the DNA TGTGCCAGCAGCTCCCAGGGGAGCGGCAATCAGCCCCAGCATTTT. It yields the protein CASSSQGSGNQPQHF.